This is a list of T cell receptor beta chains from one sample in a study of CD8 T cells in ankylosing spondylitis. Using its own MiXCR run on the 5' RACE reads, TCRdb lists one record per CDR3 protein. The sample yields 380,000 or so distinct CDR3 sequences, more than 20% seen once. Sequencing was carried out using blood, either unsorted or a sorted T cell fraction (not recorded which). The receptors come from a male donor with ankylosing spondylitis or in good health (not recorded which). The CDR3 runs from the conserved cysteine through the conserved F or W. The D gene is left open where the match is weak. The size entry is marked missing in some rows and otherwise reads once, few, many or a size class.

TRBD1	TRBV7-9	.	TRBJ2-3	CASSHFSGGLADTQYF	TGTGCCAGCAGCCACTTCTCAGGGGGCCTGGCAGATACGCAGTATTTT
TRBD1	TRBV6-5	few	TRBJ1-2	CASSTQTGMDGYTF	TGTGCCAGCAGTACTCAGACAGGGATGGATGGCTACACCTTC
.	TRBV4-1	.	TRBJ2-7	CASSPGPTPGGEQYF	TGCGCCAGCAGCCCGGGACCGACTCCCGGAGGCGAGCAGTACTTC
TRBD1	TRBV5-5	.	TRBJ2-7	CASSLASGRGYEQYF	TGTGCCAGCAGCTTGGCCAGCGGCAGGGGGTACGAGCAGTACTTC
TRBD1	TRBV7-9	.	TRBJ2-7	CASSLTGQGPHEQYF	TGTGCCAGCAGCTTAACGGGACAGGGGCCCCACGAGCAGTACTTC
TRBD1	TRBV28	few	TRBJ2-3	CASSSGQGAADTQYF	TGTGCCAGCAGTTCCGGACAGGGGGCGGCAGATACGCAGTATTTT
.	TRBV6-1	few	TRBJ1-5	CARSTGPPTSNQPQHF	TGTGCCAGGTCAACCGGGCCCCCAACGAGCAATCAGCCCCAGCATTTT
.	TRBV11-2	.	TRBJ2-1	CASSLGLGLEQFF	TGTGCCAGCAGCTTAGGATTGGGGTTAGAGCAGTTCTTC
.	TRBV12-3/TRBV12-4	.	TRBJ2-2	CASTLSAIRAGGELFF	TGTGCCAGCACCCTCTCGGCAATTAGAGCTGGCGGGGAGCTGTTTTTT
.	TRBV4-2	few	TRBJ2-5	CASSQVARGLLGETQYF	TGTGCCAGCAGCCAAGTGGCCCGGGGTCTTCTCGGGGAGACCCAGTACTTC
TRBD1	TRBV4-2	few	TRBJ2-7	CASSQEGTGISYEQYF	TGTGCCAGCAGCCAAGAGGGGACAGGGATTTCCTACGAGCAGTACTTC
.	TRBV2	.	TRBJ2-1	CAKLGLLDNEQFF	TGTGCCAAATTGGGACTCCTTGACAATGAGCAGTTCTTC
.	TRBV6-6	.	TRBJ2-5	CASSYDSGKTQYF	TGTGCCAGCAGTTACGACAGCGGCAAGACCCAGTACTTC
.	TRBV29-1	few	TRBJ1-2	CSAEVWAGYTF	TGCAGCGCCGAGGTCTGGGCTGGCTACACCTTC
TRBD1	TRBV29-1	.	TRBJ2-3	CSHRDRAFSTDTQYF	TGCAGTCACCGGGACAGGGCATTTTCCACAGATACGCAGTATTTT
.	TRBV2	few	TRBJ1-5	CASSPTRYSNQPQHF	TGTGCCAGCAGCCCAACACGGTATAGCAATCAGCCCCAGCATTTT
TRBD2	TRBV2	.	TRBJ2-3	CASRKTSGFTDTQYF	TGTGCCAGCAGGAAGACTAGCGGCTTCACAGATACGCAGTATTTT
TRBD1	TRBV12-3/TRBV12-4	many	TRBJ2-1	CASSFSNQGASEQFF	TGTGCCAGCAGTTTTTCGAATCAGGGGGCCAGTGAGCAGTTCTTC
.	TRBV7-9	.	TRBJ2-5	CASSLAGALVETQYF	TGTGCCAGCAGCCTCGCCGGGGCCCTTGTTGAGACCCAGTACTTC
.	TRBV20-1	.	TRBJ2-3	CSAREWAGSTDTQYF	TGCAGTGCTAGAGAGTGGGCAGGGAGCACAGATACGCAGTATTTT
.	TRBV7-9	few	TRBJ2-7	CASSSTAGSEQYF	TGTGCCAGCAGCTCAACCGCAGGGAGTGAGCAGTACTTC
TRBD1	TRBV11-2	few	TRBJ2-3	CASSLPGQGDPDTQYF	TGTGCCAGCAGCTTACCGGGACAGGGGGACCCAGATACGCAGTATTTT
.	TRBV4-1	.	TRBJ2-7	CASSHVDSEQYF	TGCGCCAGCAGCCACGTCGACAGTGAGCAGTACTTC
TRBD2	TRBV18	.	TRBJ2-7	CASSPAGTSWDEQYF	TGTGCCAGCTCACCAGCCGGGACTAGCTGGGACGAGCAGTACTTC
.	TRBV20-1	many	TRBJ2-3	CSATPGLGTDTQYF	TGCAGTGCAACCCCCGGACTGGGCACAGATACGCAGTATTTT
.	TRBV27	few	TRBJ2-7	CASSTRESPYEQYF	TGTGCCAGCAGCACCAGGGAGTCCCCCTACGAGCAGTACTTC
.	TRBV30	.	TRBJ2-1	CAWSEDISSYNEQFF	TGTGCCTGGAGTGAGGACATTAGCTCCTACAATGAGCAGTTCTTC
.	TRBV11-2	few	TRBJ2-1	CASSSGLRDNEQFF	TGTGCCAGCAGCTCAGGGCTGAGGGACAATGAGCAGTTCTTC
TRBD1	TRBV4-1	.	TRBJ2-7	CASSPRPEDRAYEQYF	TGCGCCAGCAGCCCACGGCCTGAAGACAGGGCCTACGAGCAGTACTTC
.	TRBV15	few	TRBJ2-7	CATSRALGTPLNEQYF	TGTGCCACCAGCAGGGCCCTAGGGACACCTCTCAACGAGCAGTACTTC
.	TRBV7-7	few	TRBJ2-2	CASTPMTGMLFF	TGTGCCAGCACCCCCATGACGGGGATGCTGTTTTTT
.	TRBV12-3/TRBV12-4	few	TRBJ1-1	CASSPAGGGIEAFF	TGTGCCAGCAGCCCGGCTGGGGGGGGAATTGAAGCTTTCTTT
.	TRBV25-1	.	TRBJ1-2	CASGYSVDGYTF	TGTGCCAGCGGCTACTCAGTCGATGGCTACACCTTC
.	TRBV20-1	.	TRBJ1-1	CSARTGQGPEAFF	TGCAGTGCTAGAACGGGTCAGGGGCCTGAAGCTTTCTTT
TRBD2	TRBV6-4	many	TRBJ2-2	CASSETSGDTGELFF	TGTGCCAGCAGTGAAACTAGCGGGGACACCGGGGAGCTGTTTTTT
.	TRBV29-1	few	TRBJ1-1	CSVEGGDPEAFF	TGCAGCGTTGAAGGGGGGGACCCTGAAGCTTTCTTT
.	TRBV9	few	TRBJ1-1	CASSVDESFGSSEAFF	TGTGCCAGCAGCGTTGATGAGTCGTTCGGGTCAAGTGAAGCTTTCTTT
TRBD1	TRBV5-6	few	TRBJ2-3	CASSSLTGGDTQYF	TGTGCCAGCAGCTCCTTAACAGGGGGGGATACGCAGTATTTT
TRBD1	TRBV20-1	few	TRBJ2-5	CSARDYLTSTGGDQETQYF	TGCAGTGCTAGAGACTACCTGACTTCGACAGGGGGCGACCAAGAGACCCAGTACTTC
.	TRBV9	.	TRBJ2-1	CASSVVERGDEQFF	TGTGCCAGCAGCGTAGTAGAGAGGGGGGATGAGCAGTTCTTC
.	TRBV19	.	TRBJ2-7	CASSIFGGVDYEQYF	TGTGCCAGTAGTATCTTCGGGGGAGTAGACTACGAGCAGTACTTC
.	TRBV5-6	.	TRBJ2-5	CASSSPRRETQYF	TGTGCCAGCAGCTCTCCACGAAGGGAGACCCAGTACTTC
.	TRBV5-1	few	TRBJ2-3	CASSWGTIGTDTQYF	TGCGCCAGCAGCTGGGGTACTATAGGCACAGATACGCAGTATTTT
TRBD2	TRBV6-5	few	TRBJ2-1	CASSYFGGGLNEQFF	TGTGCCAGCAGTTACTTCGGGGGGGGTCTTAATGAGCAGTTCTTC
.	TRBV2	few	TRBJ1-5	CASSPGPGGNQPQHF	TGTGCCAGCAGCCCGGGCCCAGGCGGCAATCAGCCCCAGCATTTT
.	TRBV9	.	TRBJ2-1	CASSSLTYNEQFF	TGTGCCAGCAGTTCTCTCACCTACAATGAGCAGTTCTTC
TRBD1	TRBV28	.	TRBJ2-1	CASTRGKFNEQFF	TGTGCCAGCACCAGGGGGAAATTCAATGAGCAGTTCTTC
.	TRBV4-1	few	TRBJ2-1	CASSPLPRYNEQFF	TGCGCCAGCAGCCCGCTCCCCCGGTACAATGAGCAGTTCTTC
TRBD2	TRBV7-8	.	TRBJ2-1	CASSLSSRGGLYNEQFF	TGTGCCAGCAGCTTATCCTCGCGGGGGGGCCTCTACAATGAGCAGTTCTTC
.	TRBV20-1	few	TRBJ2-7	CSARPFGTDPGGREQYF	TGCAGTGCTAGACCCTTTGGAACAGATCCCGGAGGGAGGGAGCAGTACTTC
.	TRBV9	.	TRBJ2-1	CASSVGTGDYNEQFF	TGTGCCAGCAGCGTAGGAACCGGGGACTACAATGAGCAGTTCTTC
.	TRBV12-3/TRBV12-4	many	TRBJ2-1	CATGFGEQFF	TGTGCCACCGGGTTTGGTGAGCAGTTCTTC
.	TRBV12-3/TRBV12-4	few	TRBJ2-1	CASSLEAELSYNEQFF	TGTGCCAGCAGTTTAGAGGCGGAACTCTCCTACAATGAGCAGTTCTTC
TRBD1	TRBV6-1	few	TRBJ2-1	CASSILQGATYNEQFF	TGTGCCAGCAGTATTCTTCAGGGGGCTACCTACAATGAGCAGTTCTTC
TRBD2	TRBV7-9	.	TRBJ2-1	CASSPPSGGAHEQFF	TGTGCCAGCAGCCCCCCCAGCGGGGGGGCTCATGAGCAGTTCTTC
.	TRBV19	.	TRBJ1-2	CASSMMAGSNYGYTF	TGTGCCAGTAGTATGATGGCGGGCTCTAACTATGGCTACACCTTC
TRBD2	TRBV28	.	TRBJ2-7	CASSWGGSYEQYF	TGTGCCAGCAGCTGGGGGGGGTCCTACGAGCAGTACTTC